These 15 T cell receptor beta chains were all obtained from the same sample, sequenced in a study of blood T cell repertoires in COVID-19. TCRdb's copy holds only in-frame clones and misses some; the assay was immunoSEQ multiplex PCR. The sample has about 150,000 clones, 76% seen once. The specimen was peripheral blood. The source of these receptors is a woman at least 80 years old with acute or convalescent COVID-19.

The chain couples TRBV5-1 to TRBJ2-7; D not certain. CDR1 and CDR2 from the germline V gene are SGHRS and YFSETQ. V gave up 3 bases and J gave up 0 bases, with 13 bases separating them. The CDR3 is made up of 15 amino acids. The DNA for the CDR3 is TGCGCCAGCAGCTCCGCCCCTCAGGACTCCTACGAGCAGTACTTC. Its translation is CASSSAPQDSYEQYF.

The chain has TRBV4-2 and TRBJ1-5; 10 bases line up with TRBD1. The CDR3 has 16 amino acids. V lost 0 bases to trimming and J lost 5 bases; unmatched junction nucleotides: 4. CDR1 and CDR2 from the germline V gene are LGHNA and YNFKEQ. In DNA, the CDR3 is TGTGCCAGCAGCCAAGATCTGGACAGGGGGGATCAGCCCCAGCATTTT. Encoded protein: CASSQDLDRGDQPQHF.

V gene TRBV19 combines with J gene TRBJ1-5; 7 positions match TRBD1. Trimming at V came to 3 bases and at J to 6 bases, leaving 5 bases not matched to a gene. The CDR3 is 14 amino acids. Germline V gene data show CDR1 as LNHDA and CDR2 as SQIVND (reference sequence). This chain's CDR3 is CASSIRQGSQPQHF. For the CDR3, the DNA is TGTGCCAGTAGTATTCGACAGGGAAGTCAGCCCCAGCATTTT.

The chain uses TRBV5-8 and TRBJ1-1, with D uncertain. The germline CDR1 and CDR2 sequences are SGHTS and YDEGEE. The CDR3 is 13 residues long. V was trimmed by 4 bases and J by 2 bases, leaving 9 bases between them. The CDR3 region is CASSPPLNTEAFF. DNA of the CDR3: TGTGCCAGCAGCCCCCCCCTCAACACTGAAGCTTTCTTT. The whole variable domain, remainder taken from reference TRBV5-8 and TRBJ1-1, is EAGVTQSPTHLIKTRGQQATLRCSPISGHTSVYWYQQALGLGLQFLLWYDEGEERNRGNFPPRFSGRQFPNYSSELNVNALELEDSALYLCASSPPLNTEAFFGQGTRLTVV.

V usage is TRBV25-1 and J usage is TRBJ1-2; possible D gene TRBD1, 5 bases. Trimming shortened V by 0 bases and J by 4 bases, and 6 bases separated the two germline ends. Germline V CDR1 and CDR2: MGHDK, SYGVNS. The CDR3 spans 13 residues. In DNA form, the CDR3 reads TGTGCCAGCAGTGAATATGGGGCCTATGGCTACACCTTC. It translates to CASSEYGAYGYTF.

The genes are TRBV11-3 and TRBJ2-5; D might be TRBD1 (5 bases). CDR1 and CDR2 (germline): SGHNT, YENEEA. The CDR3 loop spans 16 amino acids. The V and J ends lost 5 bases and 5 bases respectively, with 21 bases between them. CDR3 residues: CASSDFTPGRRETQYF. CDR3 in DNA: TGTGCCAGCAGCGATTTCACCCCAGGGCGTAGGGAGACCCAGTACTTC.

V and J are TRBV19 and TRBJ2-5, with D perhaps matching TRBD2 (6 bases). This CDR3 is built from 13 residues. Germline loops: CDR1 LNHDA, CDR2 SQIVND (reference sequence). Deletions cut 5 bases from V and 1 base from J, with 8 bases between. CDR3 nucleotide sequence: TGTGCCAGTAGTCAGGGACTCCAAGAGACCCAGTACTTC. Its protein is CASSQGLQETQYF. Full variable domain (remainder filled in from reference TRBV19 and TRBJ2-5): DGGITQSPKYLFRKEGQNVTLSCEQNLNHDAMYWYRQDPGQGLRLIYYSQIVNDFQKGDIAEGYSVSREKKESFPLTVTSAQKNPTAFYLCASSQGLQETQYFGPGTRLLVL.

The CDR3 DNA follows: TGTGCCAGTAGTCCCCAGCCTAGCTCCTACAATGAGCAGTTCTTC. Its protein product is CASSPQPSSYNEQFF. V usage is TRBV19 and J usage is TRBJ2-1; D remains unclear. CDR1 and CDR2 from the germline V gene are LNHDA and SQIVND (reference sequence). This CDR3 has 15 residues. Trimming shortened V by 5 bases and J by 0 bases, and 11 bases separated the two germline ends.

CDR3 nucleotides: TGTGCCAGCAACCAAGGGGGGGTTTCCTCCTACGAGCAGTACTTC. It is translated as CASNQGGVSSYEQYF. The gene calls are TRBV2 and TRBJ2-7; TRBD2 is a possible D gene (7 bases). This CDR3 is built from 15 residues. V was cut by 7 bases and J by 0 bases, with 16 bases left in between. CDR1 SNHLY and CDR2 FYNNEI come from the germline V gene.

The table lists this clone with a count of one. This CDR3 reads CSVRGRYDTQYF. DNA for the CDR3: TGCAGCGTCAGGGGGCGCTACGATACGCAGTATTTT. The chain combines TRBV29-1 with TRBJ2-3, with 8 bases identical to TRBD1. The length of the CDR3 is 12 residues. The J segment lost 6 bases and the V segment lost 6 bases, leaving 5 bases of the junction unmatched. Germline lookup yields CDR1 SQVTM and CDR2 ANQGSEA.

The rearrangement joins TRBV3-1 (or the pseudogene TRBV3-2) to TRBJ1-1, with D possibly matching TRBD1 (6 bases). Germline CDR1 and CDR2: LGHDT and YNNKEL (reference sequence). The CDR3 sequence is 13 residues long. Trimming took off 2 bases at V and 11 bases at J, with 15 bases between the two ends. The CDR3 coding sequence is TGTGCCAGCAGCCAACAGGGGACCGAGGTGGCTTTCTTT. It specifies CASSQQGTEVAFF.

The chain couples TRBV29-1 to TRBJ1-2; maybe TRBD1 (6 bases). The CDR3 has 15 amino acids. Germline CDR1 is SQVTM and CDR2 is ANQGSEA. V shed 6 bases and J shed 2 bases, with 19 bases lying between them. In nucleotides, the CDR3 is TGCAGCGTCGACGCACAGGGTAACGGCAACTATGGCTACACCTTC. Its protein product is CSVDAQGNGNYGYTF.

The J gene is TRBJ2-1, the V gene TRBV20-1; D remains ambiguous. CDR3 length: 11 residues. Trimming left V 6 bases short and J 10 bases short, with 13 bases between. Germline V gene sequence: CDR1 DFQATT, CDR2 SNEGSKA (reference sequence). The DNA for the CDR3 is TGCAGTGCAGCCCTGCGAGAGGAGCAGTTCTTC. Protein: CSAALREEQFF.

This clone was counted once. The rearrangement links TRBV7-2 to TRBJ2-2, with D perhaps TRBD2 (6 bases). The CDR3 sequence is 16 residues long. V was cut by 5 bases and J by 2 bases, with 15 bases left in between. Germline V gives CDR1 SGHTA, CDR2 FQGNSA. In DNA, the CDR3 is TGTGCCAGCAGCCCCAGGGCTGGGACTAACACCGGGGAGCTGTTTTTT. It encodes CASSPRAGTNTGELFF. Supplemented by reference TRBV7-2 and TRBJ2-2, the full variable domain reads GAGVSQSPSNKVTEKGKDVELRCDPISGHTALYWYRQSLGQGLEFLIYFQGNSAPDKSGLPSDRFSAERTGGSVSTLTIQRTQQEDSAVYLCASSPRAGTNTGELFFGEGSRLTVL.

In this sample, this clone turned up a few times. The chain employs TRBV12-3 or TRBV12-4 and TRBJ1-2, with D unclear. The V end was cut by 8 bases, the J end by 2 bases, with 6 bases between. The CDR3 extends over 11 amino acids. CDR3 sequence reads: CASGLNYGYTF. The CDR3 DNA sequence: TGTGCCAGCGGACTAAACTATGGCTACACCTTC.